The 13 T cell receptor beta chains presented below share a single source sample, sequenced in a study of cytomegalovirus exposure and HLA in healthy donors. It was with 60 Vbeta and 13 Jbeta primers that the PCR ran. Measured with immunoSEQ multiplex PCR; TCRdb has only the in-frame clones, and not every one. This specimen shows about 130,000 clones; the ten leading clones hold around 1.6%. The sample consisted of PBMCs. The receptors were sampled from a woman in her thirties or forties in good health and CMV-seropositive.

The chain employs TRBV6-1 and TRBJ1-2; 7 positions agree with TRBD1. The CDR3 is 13 amino acids. V shed 3 bases and J 8 bases; nucleotides not matched to a gene: 6. Germline-derived CDR1 and CDR2 are MNHNS and SASEGT. The CDR3, as DNA: TGTGCCAGCAGTGAGAACAGGGGAGGAGGCTACACCTTC. This gives the protein CASSENRGGGYTF.

The rearrangement uses TRBV11-2 and TRBJ2-7; D gene unclear. V dropped 2 bases and J dropped 4 bases, with 9 bases sitting between them. In germline, CDR1 is SGHAT, CDR2 FQNNGV. The CDR3 is 13 amino acids. CDR3 protein: CASSLPSSYEQYF. CDR3 in DNA: TGTGCCAGCAGCTTACCCTCTAGTTACGAGCAGTACTTC.

V is TRBV9 and J is TRBJ2-2; 7 positions agree with TRBD2. V was pared by 0 bases and J by 4 bases, with 9 bases of the junction left unmatched. This CDR3 is 17 amino acids long. Germline CDR1 is SGDLS and CDR2 is YYNGEE. CDR3 amino acids: CASSVEGGRAATGELFF. In nucleotides, the CDR3 is TGTGCCAGCAGCGTAGAGGGAGGGAGGGCCGCCACCGGGGAGCTGTTTTTT.

The chain carries TRBV15 and TRBJ2-7; a possible D gene is TRBD1 (6 bases). CDR3 length: 14 amino acids. The ends were cut back, 7 bases at V and 0 bases at J, with 13 bases in the middle. Germline-derived CDR1 and CDR2 are LNHNV and YYDKDF (reference sequence). CDR3 sequence reads: CATTSGQSSYEQYF. The CDR3 bases are TGTGCCACCACCTCGGGACAAAGCTCCTACGAGCAGTACTTC.

The genes are TRBV7-7 and TRBJ1-3; D is unclear. Germline loops: CDR1 SSHAT, CDR2 FNYEAQ (reference sequence). Trimming left V 5 bases short and J 4 bases short, with 15 bases between. The CDR3 totals 15 residues. CDR3: CASSQRAGFGNTIYF. In nucleotides, the CDR3 is TGTGCCAGCAGCCAGAGGGCGGGATTCGGAAACACCATATATTTT.

CDR3 region: CASSLGLADTDTQYF. Here the CDR3 DNA reads TGTGCCAGCAGCTTAGGACTAGCTGACACAGATACGCAGTATTTT. This chain connects TRBV11-3 to TRBJ2-3; 7 nucleotides match TRBD2. The CDR3 spans 15 residues. CDR1 is SGHNT, CDR2 YENEEA, per germline. Trimming took 1 base from V and 2 from J; bases not matched to a gene: 3. The full variable domain, its missing parts supplied by reference TRBV11-3 and TRBJ2-3, is EAGVVQSPRYKIIEKKQPVAFWCNPISGHNTLYWYLQNLGQGPELLIRYENEEAVDDSQLPKDRFSAERLKGVDSTLKIQPAELGDSAVYLCASSLGLADTDTQYFGPGTRLTVL.

The chain links TRBV7-9 to TRBJ2-3, with D perhaps matching TRBD2 (7 bases). The CDR3 runs 15 residues. The V and J ends lost 0 bases and 5 bases respectively, with 12 bases between them. Germline V lookup: CDR1 SEHNR, CDR2 FQNEAQ (reference sequence). Here the CDR3 reads CASSLAGGHGDTQYF. The DNA for the CDR3 is TGTGCCAGCAGCTTAGCGGGGGGGCACGGAGATACGCAGTATTTT.

The chain combines TRBV6-1 with TRBJ2-3; 10 nucleotides line up with TRBD2. The V segment lost 10 bases and the J segment 5 bases; nucleotides outside the gene matches: 12. The germline gives CDR1 MNHNS, CDR2 SASEGT. This CDR3 spans 15 amino acids. The CDR3 sequence: CAITYTGLAEDTQYF. CDR3 in DNA: TGTGCCATCACGTACACCGGACTAGCGGAAGATACGCAGTATTTT.

The rearrangement joins TRBV10-1 to TRBJ2-3; a possible D gene is TRBD2 (6 bases). V was cut by 3 bases and J by 0 bases, with 7 bases left in between. The CDR3 contains 14 residues. Germline V gene data show CDR1 as WNHNN and CDR2 as SYGVQD (reference sequence). CDR3 sequence (DNA): TGCGCCAGCAGTGATGCGGGGAGCACAGATACGCAGTATTTT. Protein product: CASSDAGSTDTQYF.

The chain has TRBV19 and TRBJ1-3; D call uncertain. Germline lookup yields CDR1 LNHDA and CDR2 SQIVND (reference sequence). The CDR3 consists of 14 residues. Trimming took 5 bases from V and 0 from J, leaving 8 bases between them. CDR3 DNA: TGTGCCAGTAGTCCGGACTCCTCTGGAAACACCATATATTTT. It encodes CASSPDSSGNTIYF.

This chain connects TRBV6-5 to TRBJ1-3; 10 bases fit TRBD1. CDR1 is MNHEY, CDR2 SVGAGI, per germline. The CDR3 spans 13 residues. J was trimmed by 7 bases and V by 8 bases; bases with no gene match: 5. CDR3 nucleotides: TGTGCCAGCCGGACAGGGGGGGGGAACACCATATATTTT. It encodes CASRTGGGNTIYF.

This chain uses TRBV23-1 with TRBJ2-3; TRBD2 agrees at 9 bases. TRBV23-1 is an ORF for which the function is uncertain. Trimming at V came to 4 bases and at J to 6 bases, leaving 14 bases not matched to a gene. The CDR3 runs 17 residues. CDR3 sequence reads: CASSRGIEREVRDTQYF. The CDR3 DNA is TGCGCCAGCAGTCGCGGTATTGAGCGGGAGGTCAGGGATACGCAGTATTTT.

The J gene is TRBJ2-7, the V gene TRBV27; 12 nucleotides line up with TRBD1. Germline CDR1 MNHEY, CDR2 SMNVEV (reference sequence). The CDR3 has 16 residues. The ends lost 4 bases at V and 3 bases at J; junction bases unmatched: 7. The DNA for the CDR3 is TGTGCCAGCAGTTCGGGACAGGGGGCAACAGGCTACGAGCAGTACTTC. This gives the protein CASSSGQGATGYEQYF.